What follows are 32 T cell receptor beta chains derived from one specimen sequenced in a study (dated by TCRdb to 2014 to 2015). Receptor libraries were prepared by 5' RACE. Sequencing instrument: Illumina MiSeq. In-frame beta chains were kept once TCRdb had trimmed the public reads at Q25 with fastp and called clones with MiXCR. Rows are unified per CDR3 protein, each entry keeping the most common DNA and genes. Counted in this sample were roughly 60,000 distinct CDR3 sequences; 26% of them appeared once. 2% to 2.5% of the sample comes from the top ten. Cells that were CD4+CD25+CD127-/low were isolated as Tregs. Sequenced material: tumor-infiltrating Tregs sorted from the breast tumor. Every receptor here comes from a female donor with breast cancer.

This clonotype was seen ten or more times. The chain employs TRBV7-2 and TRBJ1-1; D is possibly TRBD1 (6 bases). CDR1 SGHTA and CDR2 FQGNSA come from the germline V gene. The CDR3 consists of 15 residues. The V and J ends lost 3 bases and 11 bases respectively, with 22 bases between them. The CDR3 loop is CASSFQNQGRVRAFF. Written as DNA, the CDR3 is TGTGCCAGCAGCTTCCAAAACCAGGGGAGGGTCCGGGCTTTCTTT.

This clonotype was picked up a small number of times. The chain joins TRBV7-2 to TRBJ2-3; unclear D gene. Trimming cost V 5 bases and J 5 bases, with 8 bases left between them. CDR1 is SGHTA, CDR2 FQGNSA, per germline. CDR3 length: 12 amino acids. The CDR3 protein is CASSRLGDTQYF. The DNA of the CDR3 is TGTGCCAGCAGCCGTCTCGGAGATACGCAGTATTTT.

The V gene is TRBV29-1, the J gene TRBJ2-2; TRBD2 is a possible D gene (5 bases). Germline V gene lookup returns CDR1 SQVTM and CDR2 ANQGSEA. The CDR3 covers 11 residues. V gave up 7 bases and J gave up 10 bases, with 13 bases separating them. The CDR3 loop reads CSAGNGEELFF. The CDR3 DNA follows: TGCAGCGCGGGCAACGGGGAGGAGCTGTTTTTT.

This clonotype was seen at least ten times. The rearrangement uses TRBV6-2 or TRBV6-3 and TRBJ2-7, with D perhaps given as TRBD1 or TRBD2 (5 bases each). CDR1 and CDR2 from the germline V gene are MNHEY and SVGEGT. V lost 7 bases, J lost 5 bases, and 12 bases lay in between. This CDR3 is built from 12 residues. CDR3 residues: CASTEGSDEQYF. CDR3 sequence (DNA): TGTGCCAGCACCGAGGGGTCGGACGAGCAGTACTTC.

The CDR3 here is CASRTGGDSNQPQHF. Here the CDR3 DNA reads TGCGCCAGCAGGACAGGAGGGGATAGCAATCAGCCCCAGCATTTT. This sequence joins TRBV5-1 and TRBJ1-5; possibly TRBD1 for D (6 bases). CDR3 size: 15 residues. Germline V lookup: CDR1 SGHRS, CDR2 YFSETQ. The V end was cut by 5 bases, the J end by 0 bases, with 12 bases between.

The DNA of the CDR3 is TGCGCCAGCAGCCAAAAAGACAGGGGGCTTAACTACGAGCAGTACTTC. It encodes CASSQKDRGLNYEQYF. The chain has TRBV4-3 and TRBJ2-7; 10 bases map to TRBD1. Germline-derived CDR1 and CDR2 are LGHNA and YSLEER. The ends lost 2 bases at V and 3 bases at J; junction bases unmatched: 7. The CDR3 contains 16 residues.

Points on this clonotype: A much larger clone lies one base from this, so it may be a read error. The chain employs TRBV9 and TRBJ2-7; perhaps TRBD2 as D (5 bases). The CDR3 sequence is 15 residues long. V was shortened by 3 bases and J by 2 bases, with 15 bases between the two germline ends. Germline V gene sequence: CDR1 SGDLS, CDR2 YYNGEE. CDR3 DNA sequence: TGTGCCAGCAGCGCCGGGATAGCCGGAACCTACGAGCAGTACTTC. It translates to CASSAGIAGTYEQYF.

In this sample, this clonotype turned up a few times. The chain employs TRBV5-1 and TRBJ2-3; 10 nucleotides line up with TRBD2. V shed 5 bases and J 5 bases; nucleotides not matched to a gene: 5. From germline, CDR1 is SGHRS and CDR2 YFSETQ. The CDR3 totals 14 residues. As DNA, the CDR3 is TGCGCCAGCAGGCCTAGCGGGGGCGGAGATACGCAGTATTTT. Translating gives CASRPSGGGDTQYF.

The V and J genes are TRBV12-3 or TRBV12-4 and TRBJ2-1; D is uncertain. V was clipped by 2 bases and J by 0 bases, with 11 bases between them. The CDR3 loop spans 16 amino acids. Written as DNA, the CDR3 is TGTGCCAGCAGTTTATGGGGTTATAGCTCCTACAATGAGCAGTTCTTC. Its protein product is CASSLWGYSSYNEQFF.

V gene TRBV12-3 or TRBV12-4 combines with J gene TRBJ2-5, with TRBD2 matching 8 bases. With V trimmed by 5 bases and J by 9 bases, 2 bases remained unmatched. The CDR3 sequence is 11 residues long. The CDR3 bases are TGTGCCAGCAGTCCCGGGGGGGCCCAGTACTTC. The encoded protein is CASSPGGAQYF.

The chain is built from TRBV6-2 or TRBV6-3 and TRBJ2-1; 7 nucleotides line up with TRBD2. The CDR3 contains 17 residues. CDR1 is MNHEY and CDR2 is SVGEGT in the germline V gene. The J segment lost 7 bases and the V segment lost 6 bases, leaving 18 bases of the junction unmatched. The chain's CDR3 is CASSYARRAGAGNEQFF. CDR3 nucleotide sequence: TGTGCCAGCAGCTACGCCCGGCGGGCGGGAGCAGGGAATGAGCAGTTCTTC.

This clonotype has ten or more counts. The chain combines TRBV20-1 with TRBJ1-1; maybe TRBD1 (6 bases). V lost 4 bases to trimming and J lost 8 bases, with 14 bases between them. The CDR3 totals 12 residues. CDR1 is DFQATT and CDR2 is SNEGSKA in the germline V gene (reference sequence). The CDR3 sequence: CSAKGDRVEAFF. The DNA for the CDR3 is TGCAGTGCTAAGGGGGACCGAGTAGAAGCTTTCTTT.

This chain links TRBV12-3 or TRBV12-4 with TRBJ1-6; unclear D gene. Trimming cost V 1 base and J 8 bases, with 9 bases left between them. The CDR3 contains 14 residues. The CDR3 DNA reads TGTGCCAGCAGTTTAGGGTTTCCGGATTCACCCCTCCACTTT. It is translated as CASSLGFPDSPLHF.

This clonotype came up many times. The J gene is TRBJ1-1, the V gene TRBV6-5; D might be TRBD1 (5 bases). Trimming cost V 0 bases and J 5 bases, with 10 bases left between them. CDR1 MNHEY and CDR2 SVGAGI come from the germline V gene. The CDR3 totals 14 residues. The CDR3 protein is CASSYSGRTTEAFF. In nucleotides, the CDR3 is TGTGCCAGCAGTTACTCGGGGCGGACAACTGAAGCTTTCTTT.

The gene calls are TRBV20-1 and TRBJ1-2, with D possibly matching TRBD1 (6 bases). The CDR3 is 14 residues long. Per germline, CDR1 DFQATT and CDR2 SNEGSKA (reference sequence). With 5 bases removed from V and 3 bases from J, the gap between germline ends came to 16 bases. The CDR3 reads CSAEPRGSDYGYTF. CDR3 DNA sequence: TGCAGTGCTGAACCGAGGGGGTCCGACTATGGCTACACCTTC.

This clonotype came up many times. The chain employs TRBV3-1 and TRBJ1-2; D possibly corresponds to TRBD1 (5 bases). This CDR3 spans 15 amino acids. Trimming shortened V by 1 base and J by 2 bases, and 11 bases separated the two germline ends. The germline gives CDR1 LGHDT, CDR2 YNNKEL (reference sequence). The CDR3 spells CASSQGFGANYGYTF. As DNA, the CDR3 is TGTGCCAGCAGCCAAGGTTTTGGGGCGAACTATGGCTACACCTTC.

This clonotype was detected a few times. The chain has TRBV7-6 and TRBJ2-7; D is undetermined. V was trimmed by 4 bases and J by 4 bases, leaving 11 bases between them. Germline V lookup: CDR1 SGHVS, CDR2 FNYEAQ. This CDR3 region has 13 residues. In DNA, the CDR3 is TGTGCCAGCAGCTCGGACCTGAGGTACGAGCAGTACTTC. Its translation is CASSSDLRYEQYF. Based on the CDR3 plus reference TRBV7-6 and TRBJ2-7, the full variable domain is GAGVSQSPRYKVTKRGQDVALRCDPISGHVSLYWYRQALGQGPEFLTYFNYEAQQDKSGLPNDRFSAERPEGSISTLTIQRTEQRDSAMYRCASSSDLRYEQYFGPGTRLTVT.

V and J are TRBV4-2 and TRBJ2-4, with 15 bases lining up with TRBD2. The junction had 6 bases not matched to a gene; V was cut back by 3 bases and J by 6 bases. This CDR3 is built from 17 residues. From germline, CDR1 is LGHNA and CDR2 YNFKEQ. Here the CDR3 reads CASSHGTSGRTINIQYF. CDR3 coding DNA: TGTGCCAGCAGCCATGGGACTAGCGGGAGGACGATAAACATTCAGTACTTC.

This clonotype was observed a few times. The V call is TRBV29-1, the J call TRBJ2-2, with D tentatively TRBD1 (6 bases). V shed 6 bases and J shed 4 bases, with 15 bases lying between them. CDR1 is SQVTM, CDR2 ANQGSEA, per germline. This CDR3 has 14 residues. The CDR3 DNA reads TGCAGCGTCGTCAGGGGCCGGTCCACCGGGGAGCTGTTTTTT. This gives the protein CSVVRGRSTGELFF.

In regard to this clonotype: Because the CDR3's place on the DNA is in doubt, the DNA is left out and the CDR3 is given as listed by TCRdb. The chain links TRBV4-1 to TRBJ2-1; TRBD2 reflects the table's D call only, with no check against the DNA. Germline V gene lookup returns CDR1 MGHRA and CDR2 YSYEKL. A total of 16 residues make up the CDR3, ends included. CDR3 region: CASSQHFGEGYNEQFF.

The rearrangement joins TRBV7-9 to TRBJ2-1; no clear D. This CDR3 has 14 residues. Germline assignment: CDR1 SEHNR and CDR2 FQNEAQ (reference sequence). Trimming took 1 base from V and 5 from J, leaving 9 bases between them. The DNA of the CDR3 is TGTGCCAGCAGCTTAGGGGCAGGAAACAATGAGCAGTTCTTC. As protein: CASSLGAGNNEQFF.

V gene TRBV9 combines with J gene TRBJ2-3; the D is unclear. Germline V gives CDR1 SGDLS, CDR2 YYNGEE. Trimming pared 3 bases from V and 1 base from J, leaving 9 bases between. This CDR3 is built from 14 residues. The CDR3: CASSAEWGTDTQYF. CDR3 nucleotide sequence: TGTGCCAGCAGCGCCGAATGGGGCACAGATACGCAGTATTTT. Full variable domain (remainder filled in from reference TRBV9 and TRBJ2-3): DSGVTQTPKHLITATGQRVTLRCSPRSGDLSVYWYQQSLDQGLQFLIQYYNGEERAKGNILERFSAQQFPDLHSELNLSSLELGDSALYFCASSAEWGTDTQYFGPGTRLTVL.

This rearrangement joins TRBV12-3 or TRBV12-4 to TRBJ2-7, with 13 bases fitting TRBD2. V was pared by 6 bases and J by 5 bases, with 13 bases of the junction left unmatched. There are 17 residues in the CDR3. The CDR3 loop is CASSSLRGGTSGNEQYF. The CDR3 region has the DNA TGTGCCAGCAGCTCCCTTAGAGGGGGGACTAGCGGGAACGAGCAGTACTTC.

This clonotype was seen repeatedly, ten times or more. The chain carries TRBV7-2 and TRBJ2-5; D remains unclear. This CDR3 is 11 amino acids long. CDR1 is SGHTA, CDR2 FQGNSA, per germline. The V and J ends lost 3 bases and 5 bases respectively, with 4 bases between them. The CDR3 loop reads CASSFAETQYF. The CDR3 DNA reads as TGTGCCAGCAGCTTTGCGGAGACCCAGTACTTC.

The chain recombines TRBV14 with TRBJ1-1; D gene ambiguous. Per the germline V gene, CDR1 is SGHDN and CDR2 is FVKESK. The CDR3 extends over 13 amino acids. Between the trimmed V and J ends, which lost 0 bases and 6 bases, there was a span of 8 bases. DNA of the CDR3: TGTGCCAGCAGCCAAGATCTTGGGTCTGAAGCTTTCTTT. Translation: CASSQDLGSEAFF.

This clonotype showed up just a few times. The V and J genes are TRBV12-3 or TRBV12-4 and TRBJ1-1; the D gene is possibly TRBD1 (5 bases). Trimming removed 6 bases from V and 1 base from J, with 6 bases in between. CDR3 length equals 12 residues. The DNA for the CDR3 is TGTGCCAGCAGCGGACAGAACACTGAAGCTTTCTTT. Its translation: CASSGQNTEAFF.

CDR3 region: CASSLANSGETQYF. The CDR3, as DNA: TGTGCCAGCAGCTTAGCGAACAGCGGGGAGACCCAGTACTTC. V is TRBV7-9 and J is TRBJ2-5, with a weak D call TRBD2 (6 bases). Germline V gives CDR1 SEHNR, CDR2 FQNEAQ (reference sequence). Trimming took 0 bases from V and 5 from J, leaving 10 bases between them. The CDR3 is made up of 14 amino acids. The variable domain in full, with the rest retrieved from reference TRBV7-9 and TRBJ2-5, is DTGVSQNPRHKITKRGQNVTFRCDPISEHNRLYWYRQTLGQGPEFLTYFQNEAQLEKSRLLSDRFSAERPKGSFSTLEIQRTEQGDSAMYLCASSLANSGETQYFGPGTRLLVL.

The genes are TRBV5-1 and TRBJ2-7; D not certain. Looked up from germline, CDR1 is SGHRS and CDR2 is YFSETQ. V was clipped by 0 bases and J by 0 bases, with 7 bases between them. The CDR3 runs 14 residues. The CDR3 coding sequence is TGCGCCAGCAGCTTGGACAGCTTCTCCTACGAGCAGTACTTC. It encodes CASSLDSFSYEQYF.

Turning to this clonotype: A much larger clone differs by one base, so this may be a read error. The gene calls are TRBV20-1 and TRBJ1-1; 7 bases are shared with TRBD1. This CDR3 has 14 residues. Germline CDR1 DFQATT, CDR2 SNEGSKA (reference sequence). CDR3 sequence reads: CSAKRGRGSAEALF. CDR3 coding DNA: TGCAGTGCTAAAAGGGGGCGCGGGTCTGCTGAAGCTCTCTTT.

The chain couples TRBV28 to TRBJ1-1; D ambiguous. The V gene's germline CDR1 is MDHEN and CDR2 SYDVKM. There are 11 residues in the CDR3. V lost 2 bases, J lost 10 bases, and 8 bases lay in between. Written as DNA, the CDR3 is TGTGCCAGCAGTTTAGGAGCGCGAGCTTTCTTT. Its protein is CASSLGARAFF.

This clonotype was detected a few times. CDR3 in DNA: TGCGCCAGCAGCCCAAAAGGGGACAGCAATCAGCCCCAGCATTTT. Protein sequence: CASSPKGDSNQPQHF. This chain uses TRBV4-3 with TRBJ1-5; tentative D call: TRBD1 (5 bases). The CDR3 is made up of 15 amino acids. In germline, CDR1 is LGHNA, CDR2 YSLEER. Trimming stripped 4 bases from V and 1 base from J, with 11 bases between.

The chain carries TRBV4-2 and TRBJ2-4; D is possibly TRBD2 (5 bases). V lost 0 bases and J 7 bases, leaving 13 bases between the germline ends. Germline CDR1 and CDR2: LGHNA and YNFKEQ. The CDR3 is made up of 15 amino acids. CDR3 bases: TGTGCCAGCAGCCAAGAATCAACTAGGGAGAACATTCAGTACTTC. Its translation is CASSQESTRENIQYF.